This T cell receptor beta chain was found in a study of radiation and T cells in renal cell carcinoma. Sequenced by immunoSEQ multiplex PCR; TCRdb stores in-frame clones only, minus some. The sample records 50,000 to 65,000 clones, around 80% being singletons. The V segment lost 6 bases and the J segment 11 bases; nucleotides outside the gene matches: 13. Per the germline V gene, CDR1 is LNHDA and CDR2 is SQIVND (reference sequence). CDR3 length: 14 residues. Documented time point: blood 4 weeks post-SBRT, at nephrectomy. The treatment denotes: 15 Gy SBRT to primary tumor, nephrectomy 4 weeks later. The J gene is TRBJ1-5, the V gene TRBV19; 7 positions match TRBD1. The sequencing used blood, collected from a patient whose treatment included radiotherapy and nephrectomy. This sequence was found in a man between 60 and 75 years old with renal cell carcinoma. The CDR3 region has the DNA TGTGCCAGTAGACCTGACAGGGTCCAATCTGCCCAGCATTTT. Protein: CASRPDRVQSAQHF.